This T cell receptor beta chain was recorded in a study of cytomegalovirus exposure and HLA in healthy donors. Overall study results and limits: Productive status was seen about 90% or about 30% of the time for most TCR beta V segments in an earlier analysis. Presence/absence results assume similar sequencing depth per donor, which may not hold.

Concerning this clone: The antigen is undetermined.

This CDR3 spans 16 amino acids. Trimming took 2 bases from V and 4 from J, leaving 20 bases between them. The germline V gene encodes CDR1 GTSNPN and CDR2 SVGIG (reference sequence). The primer mix had 60 Vbeta and 13 Jbeta primers. Sequencing used immunoSEQ multiplex PCR; TCRdb keeps in-frame clones, though not all of them. This sample carries around 130,000 clones, about three quarters of them seen once, and the ten largest clones take approximately 1.8%. This TCR came from a middle-aged man in good health and CMV-seronegative. Specimen: PBMCs. The chain joins TRBV30 to TRBJ1-1; perhaps TRBD1 as D (6 bases). The CDR3 sequence is CAWSPLGSGAATEAFF. The CDR3 bases are TGTGCCTGGAGTCCACTGGGTTCAGGGGCGGCCACTGAAGCTTTCTTT.